This is a list of T cell receptor beta chains from one sample in a study of a mutant IDH1 vaccine in newly diagnosed glioma. Some clones are missing from TCRdb's copy, which holds only in-frame ones; the method was immunoSEQ multiplex PCR. The data show roughly 38,000 clones, 85% to 90% seen once. What these receptors recognize is not known. The specimen was PBMCs, collected from a glioma patient whose treatment included an IDH1 peptide vaccine. Source of these receptors: a man aged 35 to 55 with glioma. Each CDR3 is given with its conserved first and last residue. The D gene is left open where the match is weak. Only part of the rows carry a size: once, few, many, or a class if the clone is expanded.

d_call	v_call	clone_size	j_call	cdr3_nt	cdr3_aa
.	TRBV5-1	.	TRBJ1-4	TGCGCCAGCAGCTTACAGGGAGGGACTAATGAAAAACTGTTTTTT	CASSLQGGTNEKLFF
.	TRBV21-1	.	TRBJ1-5	TGTGCCACCCCCAGAGGGGAAAATCAGCCCCAGCATTTT	CATPRGENQPQHF
.	TRBV11-2	.	TRBJ1-1	TGTGCCAGCAGCCCACGAAGGATGAACACTGAAGCTTTCTTT	CASSPRRMNTEAFF
.	TRBV7-2	.	TRBJ2-2	TGTGCCAGCAGCTCCCAAGGGGGAGTCGGCACCGGGGAGCTGTTTTTT	CASSSQGGVGTGELFF
TRBD1	TRBV5-5	medium-sized	TRBJ2-5	TGTGCCAGCAGCTTAGGGACAGTCCCTAATCGAGAGACCCAGTACTTC	CASSLGTVPNRETQYF
.	TRBV5-1	.	TRBJ1-2	TGCGCCAGCAGCTTGGATCCCCAGAGTCATGGCTACACCTTC	CASSLDPQSHGYTF
.	TRBV7-9	.	TRBJ2-5	TGTGCCAGCAGTTCCGGCAGAGGGCAGTACTTC	CASSSGRGQYF
TRBD1	TRBV30	.	TRBJ1-3	TGTGCCTGGAGGGGGGGGACAGGGTCCGGAAACACCATATATTTT	CAWRGGTGSGNTIYF
.	TRBV4-1	.	TRBJ1-6	TGCGCCAGCAGCCCCGGAGGGGGGACTGAGGAACGGGCCCTCCACTTT	CASSPGGGTEERALHF
.	TRBV27	.	TRBJ1-4	TGTGCCAGCAGCTTCCAGGGGTCTAATGAAAAACTGTTTTTT	CASSFQGSNEKLFF
TRBD2	TRBV7-2	.	TRBJ2-7	TGTGCCAGCAGCTTAGGGACTAGCGGGAGGACCCTCTCCTACGAGCAGTACTTC	CASSLGTSGRTLSYEQYF
.	TRBV30	.	TRBJ2-1	TGTGCCTGGACCCCTGGGGGGAGCTCCTACAATGAGCAGTTCTTC	CAWTPGGSSYNEQFF
.	TRBV9	once	TRBJ1-2	TGTGCCAGCAGCGTAAGGGGGGCGTCTAACTATGGCTACACCTTC	CASSVRGASNYGYTF
.	TRBV14	.	TRBJ2-5	TGTGCCAGCAGCGCCTTTTTCCTTGCTAGAATGCGGGAGACCCAGTACTTC	CASSAFFLARMRETQYF
TRBD2	TRBV4-1	.	TRBJ2-7	TGCGCCAGCAGCCAAGGACTAGCGGGGGTCTACGAGCAGTACTTC	CASSQGLAGVYEQYF
.	TRBV14	.	TRBJ1-2	TGTGCCAGCAGCCAAGATTCAGTAGGAGCCACCCCACCTATGAGCTACACCTTC	CASSQDSVGATPPMSYTF
.	TRBV19	.	TRBJ2-2	TGTGCCAGTAGTATTCCCTCTAGGGGACGGGAGCTGTTTTTT	CASSIPSRGRELFF
.	TRBV10-2	.	TRBJ1-4	TGCGCCAGCAGACCCTCAAGGAGAGATCCTAATGAAAAACTGTTTTTT	CASRPSRRDPNEKLFF
.	TRBV4-3	.	TRBJ2-1	TGCGCCAGCAGCACGAGCCATACGGGAAGCCACAATGAGCAGTTCTTC	CASSTSHTGSHNEQFF
.	TRBV29-1	.	TRBJ2-1	TGCAGCGTTGTAGGTTCCTACAATGAGCAGTTCTTC	CSVVGSYNEQFF
.	TRBV5-1	.	TRBJ1-1	TGCGCCAGCAGCTTGGGGACTGAAGCTTTCTTT	CASSLGTEAFF
TRBD2	TRBV4-1	.	TRBJ2-3	TGCGCCAGCAGCCAGACTCCTAGCGGGAGCCTTAGCACAGATACGCAGTATTTT	CASSQTPSGSLSTDTQYF
.	TRBV6-1	.	TRBJ1-2	TGTGCCAGCAGTCTCTCTGGGACAAGATATGGCTACACCTTC	CASSLSGTRYGYTF
.	TRBV6-5	.	TRBJ2-7	TGTGCCAGCAGTTACTGGCGGGGCAGGGACCACGAGCAGTACTTC	CASSYWRGRDHEQYF
TRBD1	TRBV27	medium-sized	TRBJ1-4	TGTGCCAGCAGTGGACAGGGGGCAACTAATGAAAAACTGTTTTTT	CASSGQGATNEKLFF
.	TRBV19	.	TRBJ1-1	TGTGCCAGTAGTATAGAGGGGTCCGGTAAAGAAGCTTTCTTT	CASSIEGSGKEAFF
TRBD1	TRBV4-2	.	TRBJ2-3	TGTGCCAGCAGCCAAGATCAGGGGGAAGGAACAGATACGCAGTATTTT	CASSQDQGEGTDTQYF
TRBD2	TRBV9	few	TRBJ2-1	TGTGCCAGCAGCGGCTCTTCACTAGCGGGTGTCGGGAATGAGCAGTTCTTC	CASSGSSLAGVGNEQFF
.	TRBV6-5	.	TRBJ1-6	TGTGCCAGCAGTTACTCTTGGAGCTCCTATAATTCACCCCTCCACTTT	CASSYSWSSYNSPLHF
.	TRBV4-2	.	TRBJ2-3	TGTGCCAGCGGGCCGGCACACCTTTACACAGATACGCAGTATTTT	CASGPAHLYTDTQYF
.	TRBV29-1	.	TRBJ2-7	TGCAGCGTTGAAGATCCCTACGAGCAGTACTTC	CSVEDPYEQYF
.	TRBV28	once	TRBJ1-5	TGTGCCACTGGACCCCAAGTCCAGCCCCAGCATTTT	CATGPQVQPQHF
.	TRBV23-1	.	TRBJ1-2	TGCGCCAGCAGTGATTTGACAGATCCCTATGGCTACACCTTC	CASSDLTDPYGYTF
.	TRBV5-5	.	TRBJ1-4	TGTGCCAGCAGCTTGGTGGCAGGGGAAGGGAAACTGTTTTTT	CASSLVAGEGKLFF
.	TRBV5-6	.	TRBJ2-5	TGTGCCAGCAGCTTGGTAGGGTTTGAAGAGACCCAGTACTTC	CASSLVGFEETQYF